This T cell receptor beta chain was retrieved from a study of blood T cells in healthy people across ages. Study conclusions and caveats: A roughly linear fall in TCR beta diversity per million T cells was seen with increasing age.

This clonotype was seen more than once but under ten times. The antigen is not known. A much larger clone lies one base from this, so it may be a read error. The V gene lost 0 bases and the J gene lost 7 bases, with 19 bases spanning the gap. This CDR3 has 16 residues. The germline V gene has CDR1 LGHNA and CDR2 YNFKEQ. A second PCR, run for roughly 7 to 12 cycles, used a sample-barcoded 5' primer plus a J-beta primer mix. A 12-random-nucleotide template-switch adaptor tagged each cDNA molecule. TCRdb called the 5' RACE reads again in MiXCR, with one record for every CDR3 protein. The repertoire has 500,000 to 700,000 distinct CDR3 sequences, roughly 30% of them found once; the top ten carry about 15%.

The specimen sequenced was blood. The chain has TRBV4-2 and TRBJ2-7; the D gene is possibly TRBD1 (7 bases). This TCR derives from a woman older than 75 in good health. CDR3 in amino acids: CASSQDWRGLYNEQYF. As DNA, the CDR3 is TGTGCCAGCAGCCAAGATTGGAGGGGGCTGTACAATGAGCAGTACTTC.